This T cell receptor beta chain derives from a study of T cell repertoires in cytomegalovirus infection. Study-level information: It can be stated that public TCR beta signatures indicated CMV infection as well as a matching HLA type. Study-wide points: Individuals carrying CMV plus the relevant HLA were identified by cumulative frequency of public TCR beta families. Dominating the ex vivo response were TCR beta clonotypes that were CMV-specific and HLA-C-restricted.

MiXCR, run by TCRdb on the reads, gives a single entry per CDR3 protein. The top ten clones hold about 5% of a sample with 150,000 to 200,000 distinct CDR3 sequences, approximately 9.7% of them seen once. For this clonotype: As yet, its antigen is unknown.

In germline, CDR1 is SNHLY, CDR2 FYNNEI. Between the trimmed V and J ends, which lost 8 bases and 5 bases, there was a span of 8 bases. The CDR3 sequence is 11 residues long. The chain carries TRBV2 and TRBJ2-3; D is uncertain. This sequence originates from a human donor in good health (CMV status not recorded). Some clones in this sample may be carry-over from other donors' samples. The material sequenced was PBMCs. For the CDR3, the DNA is TGTGCCAGCGTTATTGGAGATACGCAGTATTTT. Protein: CASVIGDTQYF.